The 10 T cell receptor beta chains listed next were all sequenced from one sample in a study of CD8 T cells in Susac syndrome. RNA, at roughly 0.5 to 1 ug, was reverse transcribed with random hexamers. TCRdb reprocessed the immunoSEQ multiplex PCR reads with MiXCR, giving one entry per CDR3 protein. The sample consists of hundreds of thousands of distinct CDR3 sequences, almost 97% of them appearing once. The sequenced sample consisted of CD4+ T cells from PBMCs. The receptor set was obtained from a human donor with Susac syndrome.

The chain joins TRBV6-2 or TRBV6-3 to TRBJ1-1, with a tentative D call TRBD1 (5 bases). This CDR3 region has 14 residues. V was clipped by 0 bases and J by 10 bases, with 15 bases between them. Germline V lookup: CDR1 MNHEY, CDR2 SVGEGT. The CDR3 DNA reads TGTGCCAGCAGTTACTCGAACGGTCGGGACGGAGCTTTCTTT. It encodes CASSYSNGRDGAFF.

This chain connects TRBV12-3 or TRBV12-4 to TRBJ1-3; the match to TRBD1 covers 8 bases. There are 15 residues in the CDR3. The V gene end was trimmed by 5 bases and the J gene end by 1 base; junction bases not matched to a gene: 4. In nucleotides, the CDR3 is TGTGCCAGCAGTCGTCGGACAGGGTCTGGAAACACCATATATTTT. Its protein is CASSRRTGSGNTIYF.

The chain carries TRBV30 and TRBJ2-1; 12 bases match TRBD1. CDR1 and CDR2 (germline): GTSNPN, SVGIG (reference sequence). CDR3 length: 16 residues. V shed 3 bases and J 6 bases; nucleotides not matched to a gene: 9. The CDR3 region has the DNA TGTGCCTGGAGCGTCCCCGGGACAGGGGGCATCAATGAGCAGTTCTTC. It is translated as CAWSVPGTGGINEQFF.

The rearrangement joins TRBV3-1 to TRBJ2-1; no clear D. Trimming removed 1 base at V and 15 bases at J, with 25 bases between. Germline lookup yields CDR1 LGHDT and CDR2 YNNKEL (reference sequence). The CDR3 runs to 16 residues. CDR3 loop: CASSQVRSGPKAARFF. DNA for the CDR3: TGTGCCAGCAGCCAAGTCCGAAGTGGGCCTAAAGCCGCAAGGTTCTTC.

This chain connects TRBV6-5 to TRBJ1-1; D remains ambiguous. CDR1 is MNHEY and CDR2 is SVGAGI in the germline V gene. V gave up 4 bases and J gave up 8 bases, with 14 bases separating them. The CDR3 loop spans 13 amino acids. The CDR3 is CASSFKIEWEAFF. CDR3 sequence (DNA): TGTGCCAGCAGTTTTAAAATCGAGTGGGAAGCTTTCTTT.

This rearrangement joins TRBV27 to TRBJ2-5; possible D gene TRBD2, 6 bases. CDR3 length: 13 amino acids. V dropped 6 bases and J dropped 6 bases, with 14 bases sitting between them. CDR1 is MNHEY, CDR2 SMNVEV, per germline (reference sequence). Here the CDR3 DNA reads TGTGCCAGCAGCCTGACTAGTCGGCAGACCCAGTACTTC. Translated, it gives CASSLTSRQTQYF.

The chain carries TRBV6-6 and TRBJ1-1; D is uncertain. The CDR3 is 15 amino acids. Germline lookup yields CDR1 MNHNY and CDR2 SVGAGI (reference sequence). The V gene lost 5 bases and the J gene lost 4 bases, with 17 bases spanning the gap. The CDR3, as DNA: TGTGCCAGCAGTCCCTGGGCCCCTTCGGGCACTGAAGCTTTCTTT. Amino acid sequence: CASSPWAPSGTEAFF.

J is TRBJ2-4 and V is TRBV29-1; D remains unclear. The CDR3 has 13 amino acids. Germline CDR1 and CDR2: SQVTM and ANQGSEA. Deletions cut 5 bases from V and 7 bases from J, with 15 bases between. In nucleotides, the CDR3 is TGCAGCGTTTTGTATAGACTTAGGAACATTCAGTACTTC. This sequence encodes CSVLYRLRNIQYF.

This clonotype was recorded only once. This chain joins TRBV12-3 or TRBV12-4 and TRBJ1-5; TRBD1 aligns across 7 bases. The trim removed 5 bases at V and 10 bases at J, leaving 11 bases unmatched. The CDR3 sequence is 14 residues long. This chain's CDR3 is CASSTTGDTGPQHF. The DNA of the CDR3 is TGTGCCAGCAGTACAACAGGGGACACCGGCCCCCAGCATTTT.

The gene calls are TRBV2 and TRBJ2-1; D call uncertain. The V gene's germline CDR1 is SNHLY and CDR2 FYNNEI. Trimming left V 11 bases short and J 8 bases short, with 4 bases between. The CDR3 contains 8 residues. The CDR3 loop is CALHEQFF. The CDR3 DNA sequence: TGTGCCCTACATGAGCAGTTCTTC.